This T cell receptor (beta chain) was captured in a study of CD8 T cells in Susac syndrome. Study-wide results and caveats: In its TCR sequencing and HLA analysis, the study acknowledged that the number of individuals was relatively small.

RNA was extracted with the RNeasy kit, and a quantity of 0.5 to 1 ug was reverse transcribed using random hexamers. Multiplex immunoSEQ PCR targeted 54 Vbeta and 13 Jbeta TCR beta segments. From the immunoSEQ multiplex PCR reads, TCRdb called clonotypes with MiXCR, one entry per CDR3 protein. Of 130,000 or so distinct CDR3 sequences in the sample, roughly 80% were seen once. The CDR3 sequence is 13 residues long. V was pared by 5 bases and J by 3 bases, with 9 bases between. The germline V gene has CDR1 MDHEN and CDR2 SYDVKM. For this clonotype: Its matching antigen is unknown.

Relapsing-remitting disease, either stable or active, was present in the treatment-naive patients who were the multiple sclerosis controls. TEMRA cells were enriched by FACS, while CD8+ and CD4+ T cells were obtained through a negative isolation that was performed magnetically. The chain uses TRBV28 and TRBJ2-3, with unresolved D. This receptor was obtained from a human donor with multiple sclerosis. The sample consisted of CD8+ T cells from PBMCs. CDR3 DNA: TGTGCCAGCAGTAGGCAGCCAACAGATACGCAGTATTTT. Its translation: CASSRQPTDTQYF.